The 22 T cell receptor beta chains listed next were all sequenced from one sample in a study of molecular identifiers for immune sequencing clone quantification. TCRdb re-called the PCR reads with MiXCR, one entry per CDR3 protein. The sample carries under 650,000 distinct CDR3 sequences, nearly 20% recorded once. Sequencing input: naive CD8+ T cells from blood, with Jurkat cell RNA spiked in. The subset is: FACS-sorted CD8+CD4-CCR7+CD45RA+ naive T cells. All receptors derive from a human donor in good health. Some libraries in this study had Jurkat cell RNA spiked in.

To note about this clonotype: Being one base from a much bigger clone, this may be a read error. Because it lacks the conserved phenylalanine or tryptophan at the end, this CDR3 is likely a read error. The J gene is TRBJ1-1, the V gene TRBV5-6, with D maybe TRBD1 (5 bases). The CDR3 length is 14 residues. Germline CDR1 SGHDT, CDR2 YYEEEE. Trimming took off 3 bases at V and 8 bases at J, with 17 bases between the two ends. This chain's CDR3 is CASSWETSRTEAFL. The CDR3 DNA is TGTGCCAGCAGCTGGGAGACGAGTAGGACAGAAGCTTTCCTT.

This clonotype has ten or more counts. This sequence joins TRBV4-3 and TRBJ1-1; 7 nucleotides align to TRBD1. This CDR3 region has 14 residues. With V trimmed by 4 bases and J by 5 bases, 7 bases remained unmatched. Per the germline V gene, CDR1 is LGHNA and CDR2 is YSLEER. The CDR3 sequence: CASSRDSPNTEAFF. The CDR3 region has the DNA TGCGCCAGCAGCCGGGACAGTCCTAATACTGAAGCTTTCTTT.

This clonotype was observed a handful of times. A read error is possible here, since a much larger clone lies one base away. The chain uses TRBV4-3 and TRBJ2-7, with 8 bases aligning to TRBD1. Germline V gene lookup returns CDR1 LGHNA and CDR2 YSLEER. The CDR3 has 16 residues. CDR3 DNA sequence: TGCGCCAGCGGCCAAGATAGGACAGGGTCTGTGTACGAGCAGTACTTC. Its translation is CASGQDRTGSVYEQYF.

This clonotype was detected only a few times. The chain joins TRBV4-2 to TRBJ2-7, with 7 bases identical to TRBD1. Germline V gene data show CDR1 as LGHNA and CDR2 as YNFKEQ. CDR3 length equals 16 residues. Trimming took 1 base from V and 0 from J; bases not matched to a gene: 6. The CDR3 reads CASSQVYWDSSYEQYF. CDR3 DNA: TGTGCCAGCAGCCAAGTATATTGGGACAGCTCCTACGAGCAGTACTTC.

This clonotype was recorded many times. The chain uses TRBV28 and TRBJ1-5; 7 bases fit TRBD1. V trimming: 7 bases; J trimming: 5 bases; junction bases outside the gene matches: 5. Germline loops: CDR1 MDHEN, CDR2 SYDVKM. CDR3 length: 13 amino acids. The chain's CDR3 is CASTTGSDQPQHF. The CDR3 DNA reads TGTGCCAGCACGACAGGGTCGGATCAGCCCCAGCATTTT.

The V call is TRBV4-1, the J call TRBJ2-7; D not resolved. CDR3 length: 16 residues. Per germline, CDR1 MGHRA and CDR2 YSYEKL. V dropped 3 bases and J dropped 2 bases, with 17 bases sitting between them. Written as DNA, the CDR3 is TGCGCCAGCAGCCAGGTAGACACTCCCTTGACCTACGAGCAGTACTTC. It yields the protein CASSQVDTPLTYEQYF.

Concerning this clonotype: A much larger clone lies a single base off, so this may be a read error. Here the CDR3 omits its conserved ending phenylalanine or tryptophan, so a read error is the likely source. The V and J genes are TRBV19 and TRBJ2-5; D not resolved. With 0 bases removed from V and 1 base from J, the gap between germline ends came to 6 bases. The CDR3 loop spans 14 amino acids. The germline CDR1 and CDR2 sequences are LNHDA and SQIVND (reference sequence). The CDR3 reads CASSIDDFQETQYL. In nucleotides, the CDR3 is TGTGCCAGTAGTATAGATGACTTCCAAGAGACCCAGTACCTC.

About this clonotype itself: A much larger clone sits a single nucleotide away, making a read error possible. The rearrangement links TRBV5-1 to TRBJ1-3; 7 bases agree with TRBD1. The CDR3 loop spans 18 amino acids. Trimming cost V 0 bases and J 0 bases; bases outside gene matches: 9. Germline V gives CDR1 SGHRS, CDR2 YFSETQ. DNA of the CDR3: TGCGCCAGCAGCTTGGATTCATCGGGACAGCTCTCTGGAAACACCATATATTTT. This codes for CASSLDSSGQLSGNTIYF.

For this clonotype: A much larger clone sits a single nucleotide away, making a read error possible. V gene TRBV28 combines with J gene TRBJ2-2; D tentatively fits TRBD1 or TRBD2 (6 bases each). CDR3 size: 14 residues. Looked up from germline, CDR1 is MDHEN and CDR2 is SYDVKM. The CDR3 reads CAGSWGAVTGELFF. The DNA of the CDR3 is TGTGCCGGCAGTTGGGGGGCTGTCACCGGGGAGCTGTTTTTT.

In this sample, this clonotype turned up many times. V and J are TRBV6-5 and TRBJ2-7; D may be TRBD1 (5 bases). Germline CDR1 MNHEY, CDR2 SVGAGI. Trimming shortened V by 5 bases and J by 7 bases, and 21 bases separated the two germline ends. CDR3 size: 15 residues. The CDR3 protein is CASSHERGLWEEQYF. The CDR3 nucleotides are TGTGCCAGCAGTCATGAAAGGGGTTTATGGGAAGAGCAGTACTTC.

In this sample, this clonotype turned up a few times. This chain links TRBV10-2 with TRBJ1-2; D gene unclear. The germline gives CDR1 WSHSY, CDR2 SAAADI. Trimming took off 2 bases at V and 4 bases at J, with 5 bases between the two ends. This CDR3 region has 12 residues. The CDR3 is CASSEMGYGYTF. As DNA, the CDR3 is TGCGCCAGCAGTGAGATGGGCTATGGCTACACCTTC.

Comment on this clonotype: Just one base apart from a much larger clone, this may be a read error. V and J are TRBV11-2 and TRBJ2-2; possible D gene TRBD2, 5 bases. This CDR3 spans 15 amino acids. Trimming pared 8 bases from V and 1 base from J, leaving 14 bases between. Germline-derived CDR1 and CDR2 are SGHAT and FQNNGV. The chain's CDR3 is CASAGEQRNTGELFF. The CDR3 DNA is TGTGCCAGCGCCGGGGAACAGCGGAACACCGGGGAGCTGTTTTTT.

V and J are TRBV5-6 and TRBJ2-7, with TRBD2 matching 11 bases. Germline V gene sequence: CDR1 SGHDT, CDR2 YYEEEE. The CDR3 spans 16 residues. V lost 4 bases to trimming and J lost 0 bases; unmatched junction nucleotides: 6. The chain's CDR3 is CASSTWTSGYSYEQYF. In DNA form, the CDR3 reads TGTGCCAGCAGCACATGGACTAGCGGGTACTCCTACGAGCAGTACTTC. Looking up the rest from reference TRBV5-6 and TRBJ2-7 gives the full variable domain: DAGVTQSPTHLIKTRGQQVTLRCSPKSGHDTVSWYQQALGQGPQFIFQYYEEEERQRGNFPDRFSGHQFPNYSSELNVNALLLGDSALYLCASSTWTSGYSYEQYFGPGTRLTVT.

This clonotype was seen a few times. V and J are TRBV7-3 and TRBJ2-6; D gene uncertain. This CDR3 contains 16 residues. Germline loops: CDR1 SGHTA, CDR2 FQGTGA. Trimming shortened V by 5 bases and J by 0 bases, and 11 bases separated the two germline ends. DNA of the CDR3: TGTGCCAGCAGCCACTCCCCCTACTCTGGGGCCAACGTCCTGACTTTC. Translated: CASSHSPYSGANVLTF.

The chain links TRBV12-3 or TRBV12-4 to TRBJ2-5; 12 bases fit TRBD2. The CDR3 is made up of 16 amino acids. With 6 bases clipped from V and 3 bases from J, the junction kept 8 bases outside the gene matches. The chain's CDR3 is CASSTLAGGLKETQYF. The DNA of the CDR3 is TGTGCCAGCAGCACCCTAGCGGGGGGGCTGAAAGAGACCCAGTACTTC.

The rearrangement uses TRBV28 and TRBJ2-4; D remains unclear. The V and J ends lost 9 bases and 0 bases respectively, with 6 bases between them. The germline CDR1 and CDR2 sequences are MDHEN and SYDVKM. The CDR3 length is 12 residues. The CDR3 sequence is CASHGAKNIQYF. The CDR3 DNA is TGTGCCAGTCACGGAGCCAAAAACATTCAGTACTTC. Full variable domain (remainder filled in from reference TRBV28 and TRBJ2-4): DVKVTQSSRYLVKRTGEKVFLECVQDMDHENMFWYRQDPGLGLRLIYFSYDVKMKEKGDIPEGYSVSREKKERFSLILESASTNQTSMYLCASHGAKNIQYFGAGTRLSVL.

At least ten counts were recorded for this clonotype. This chain joins TRBV20-1 and TRBJ2-3; perhaps TRBD2 as D (6 bases). The CDR3 spans 10 residues. Germline CDR1 reads DFQATT; CDR2 reads SNEGSKA (reference sequence). The ends were cut back, 5 bases at V and 10 bases at J, with 10 bases in the middle. The CDR3 coding sequence is TGCAGTGCTCCCGGGGGTGCGCAGTATTTT. Amino acid sequence: CSAPGGAQYF.

The chain uses TRBV9 and TRBJ2-1, with TRBD1 as a possible D gene (6 bases). Trimming stripped 0 bases from V and 2 bases from J, with 9 bases between. Germline V gene lookup returns CDR1 SGDLS and CDR2 YYNGEE. This CDR3 comprises 15 residues. CDR3 residues: CASSVEGVTYNEQFF. DNA of the CDR3: TGTGCCAGCAGCGTAGAGGGGGTAACCTACAATGAGCAGTTCTTC.

This clonotype was observed at least ten times. The rearrangement links TRBV7-9 to TRBJ1-1; D is unclear. V lost 1 base to trimming and J lost 5 bases, with 11 bases between them. This CDR3 is built from 14 residues. Germline values: CDR1 SEHNR, CDR2 FQNEAQ (reference sequence). CDR3 sequence: CASSLVTSGTEAFF. The CDR3 DNA follows: TGTGCCAGCAGCTTAGTAACATCGGGTACTGAAGCTTTCTTT. The entire variable domain, with the rest obtained from reference TRBV7-9 and TRBJ1-1, is as follows: DTGVSQNPRHKITKRGQNVTFRCDPISEHNRLYWYRQTLGQGPEFLTYFQNEAQLEKSRLLSDRFSAERPKGSFSTLEIQRTEQGDSAMYLCASSLVTSGTEAFFGQGTRLTVV.

The chain combines TRBV13 with TRBJ2-3; 7 bases align to TRBD2. V dropped 1 base and J dropped 3; count of bases not matched to a gene: 7. Germline CDR1 is PRHDT and CDR2 is FYEKMQ (reference sequence). The CDR3 totals 16 residues. This CDR3 reads CASSLAGGSGTDTQYF. The DNA of the CDR3 is TGTGCCAGCAGCTTAGCGGGCGGGAGTGGGACAGATACGCAGTATTTT.

This clonotype was detected many times. The V and J genes are TRBV6-5 and TRBJ2-7; maybe TRBD1 (6 bases). The CDR3 spans 14 residues. V was shortened by 4 bases and J by 1 base, with 11 bases between the two germline ends. From germline, CDR1 is MNHEY and CDR2 SVGAGI. CDR3 DNA sequence: TGTGCCAGCAGTTTGACGACAGGTTCCTACGAGCAGTACTTC. This codes for CASSLTTGSYEQYF.

This clonotype was detected ten times or more. The chain uses TRBV11-2 and TRBJ2-7, with TRBD1 matching over 11 bases. J was trimmed by 7 bases and V by 4 bases; bases with no gene match: 9. Germline assignment: CDR1 SGHAT and CDR2 FQNNGV. The CDR3 is 15 amino acids. CDR3 amino acids: CASSSPGQGAWEQYF. As DNA, the CDR3 is TGTGCCAGCAGCTCCCCTGGACAGGGGGCGTGGGAGCAGTACTTC. The complete variable domain, with remaining parts taken from reference TRBV11-2 and TRBJ2-7, reads EAGVAQSPRYKIIEKRQSVAFWCNPISGHATLYWYQQILGQGPKLLIQFQNNGVVDDSQLPKDRFSAERLKGVDSTLKIQPAKLEDSAVYLCASSSPGQGAWEQYFGPGTRLTVT.